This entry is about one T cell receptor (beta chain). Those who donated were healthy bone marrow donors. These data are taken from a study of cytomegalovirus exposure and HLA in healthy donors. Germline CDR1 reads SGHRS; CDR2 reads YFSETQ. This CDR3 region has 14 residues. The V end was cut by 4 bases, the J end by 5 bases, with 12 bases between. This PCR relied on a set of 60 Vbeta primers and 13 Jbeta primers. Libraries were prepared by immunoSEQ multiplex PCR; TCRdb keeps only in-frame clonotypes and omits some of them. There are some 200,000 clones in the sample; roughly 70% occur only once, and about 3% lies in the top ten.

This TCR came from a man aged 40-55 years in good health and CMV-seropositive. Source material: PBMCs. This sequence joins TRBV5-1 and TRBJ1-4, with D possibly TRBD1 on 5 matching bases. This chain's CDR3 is CASSPDTNNEKLFF. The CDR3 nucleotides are TGCGCCAGCAGCCCGGACACTAACAATGAAAAACTGTTTTTT.